The T cell receptor (beta chain) described here comes from a study of human T cells and chemical hapten exposure. Stated time point: patch test 1, 2 weeks after DPC sensitization. The treatment here: therapeutic diphenylcyclopropenone sensitization with weekly scalp DPC. Unfractionated whole blood was the source from which total RNA was extracted. One entry per CDR3 protein results from TCRdb running MiXCR on the RACE reads. The repertoire holds around 110,000 distinct CDR3 sequences, with 9.5% to 13% as singletons. Study outcomes and limitations: Positive correlation was observed between PT1 expanded TCR counts and patch test score. With alopecia, donors may have immune responses unlike healthy people's.

With 3 bases clipped from V and 6 bases from J, the junction kept 4 bases outside the gene matches. The germline CDR1 and CDR2 sequences are DFQATT and SNEGSKA (reference sequence). There are 13 residues in the CDR3. Concerning this clonotype: Its antigen is not identified.

The chain combines TRBV20-1 with TRBJ2-3, with 9 positions matching TRBD2. The clonotype comes from a woman aged 45 to 65 with alopecia areata. Some clones in this sample may be carry-over from other donors' samples. Sequencing was performed on whole blood, taken in connection with sensitization to the hapten diphenylcyclopropenone (DPC). The CDR3 DNA reads TGCAGTGCTAGTAGCGGGGGCCGCGATACGCAGTATTTT. Translation gives CSASSGGRDTQYF.